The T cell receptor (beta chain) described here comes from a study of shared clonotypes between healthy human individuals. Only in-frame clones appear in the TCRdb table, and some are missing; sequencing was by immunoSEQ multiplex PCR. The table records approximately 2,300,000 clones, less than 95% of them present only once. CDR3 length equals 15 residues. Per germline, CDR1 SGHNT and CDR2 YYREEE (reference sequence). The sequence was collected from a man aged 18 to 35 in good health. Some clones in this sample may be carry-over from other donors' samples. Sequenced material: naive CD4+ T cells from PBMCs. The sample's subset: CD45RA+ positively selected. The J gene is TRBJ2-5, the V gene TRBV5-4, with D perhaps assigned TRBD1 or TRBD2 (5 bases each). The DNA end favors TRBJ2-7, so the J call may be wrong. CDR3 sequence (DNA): TGTGCCAGCAGCTTTCCCTCCGGGACGGAATACGAGCAGTACTTC. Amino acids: CASSFPSGTEYEQYF.